A selection of T cell receptor beta chains follows, all from one sample in a study of response to subunit inactivated influenza vaccine. TCRdb re-derived calls from the RT-PCR reads in MiXCR, one entry per CDR3 protein. The data contain about 650,000 distinct CDR3 sequences, more than 15% of them seen just once; the ten biggest clones take up 11%. This specimen consisted of PBMCs from blood, obtained 11 to 12 days after vaccination. Receptors originate from a man aged 50-60 years who received an inactivated influenza vaccine. Each CDR3 is given with its conserved first and last residue. A D gene is named only where the DNA matches it firmly. Size values are once, few and many counts, or a class for expanded clones, and some rows have none.

J gene	clone size	V gene	D gene	CDR3 protein	CDR3 DNA
TRBJ2-7	few	TRBV7-9	TRBD1	CASSENRDRVHEQYF	TGTGCCAGCAGCGAAAACAGGGACAGGGTCCACGAGCAGTACTTC
TRBJ2-5	many	TRBV5-6	TRBD2	CASSLQATSGETQYF	TGTGCCAGCAGCTTACAGGCGACTAGCGGAGAGACCCAGTACTTC
TRBJ2-1	.	TRBV4-1	.	CASSPPGESSYNEQFF	TGCGCCAGCAGCCCCCCGGGGGAGAGCTCCTACAATGAGCAGTTCTTC
TRBJ2-7	.	TRBV7-2	TRBD1	CASSERGGQGPYEQYF	TGTGCCAGCAGCGAAAGAGGGGGACAGGGTCCCTACGAGCAGTACTTC
TRBJ2-3	few	TRBV5-1	.	CASSHGGTDTQYF	TGCGCCAGCAGCCACGGGGGCACAGATACGCAGTATTTT
TRBJ1-3	.	TRBV7-2	TRBD1	CASSRQGYSGNTIYF	TGTGCCAGCAGCCGACAGGGATACTCTGGAAACACCATATATTTT
TRBJ2-1	few	TRBV28	.	CASSLRVRGPYYNEQFF	TGTGCCAGCAGTTTACGCGTCCGGGGACCCTACTACAATGAGCAGTTCTTC
TRBJ1-1	few	TRBV25-1	.	CASSADVRAEAFF	TGTGCCAGCAGTGCCGACGTCCGAGCTGAAGCTTTCTTT
TRBJ2-3	few	TRBV10-2	TRBD2	CASRPPSGGAGADTQYF	TGCGCCAGCAGACCACCTAGCGGGGGGGCCGGGGCAGATACGCAGTATTTT
TRBJ2-1	.	TRBV7-6	TRBD2	CASSLARSAAGVNEQFF	TGTGCCAGCAGCTTAGCGAGGTCGGCAGCGGGAGTGAATGAGCAGTTCTTC
TRBJ2-3	few	TRBV5-5	.	CASSSGGSGLTDTQYF	TGTGCCAGCAGCTCAGGCGGAAGCGGACTGACAGATACGCAGTATTTT
TRBJ1-3	few	TRBV5-1	.	CASSFAGTPGNTIYF	TGCGCCAGCAGCTTCGCAGGGACTCCTGGAAACACCATATATTTT
TRBJ2-7	few	TRBV4-2	TRBD2	CASSQLAGYGDEQYF	TGTGCCAGCAGCCAACTAGCGGGCTACGGGGACGAGCAGTACTTC
TRBJ2-1	few	TRBV6-1	.	CASPRGGLVNEQFF	TGTGCCAGCCCACGAGGTGGGCTGGTCAATGAGCAGTTCTTC
TRBJ2-7	.	TRBV6-1	TRBD1	CASTRQGSAYEQYF	TGTGCCAGCACCCGACAGGGCTCGGCGTACGAGCAGTACTTC
TRBJ2-3	few	TRBV5-1	.	CASSSNPGADTQYF	TGCGCCAGCAGCTCAAACCCAGGGGCAGATACGCAGTATTTT
TRBJ2-4	few	TRBV5-1	TRBD1	CASSSGQGGKNIQYF	TGCGCCAGCAGCTCTGGACAGGGAGGCAAAAACATTCAGTACTTC
TRBJ1-1	.	TRBV12-3/TRBV12-4	TRBD1	CASARTGANTEAFF	TGTGCCAGCGCCCGGACAGGGGCAAACACTGAAGCTTTCTTT
TRBJ2-1	.	TRBV4-3	.	CASSPSRGINSYNEQFF	TGCGCCAGCAGCCCAAGTCGAGGGATAAACTCCTACAATGAGCAGTTCTTC
TRBJ1-4	few	TRBV12-3/TRBV12-4	.	CASSGRDIYNEKLFF	TGTGCCAGCAGTGGGAGGGACATTTATAATGAAAAACTGTTTTTT
TRBJ2-2	.	TRBV5-1	.	CASSPQAAGVAGELFF	TGCGCCAGCAGCCCCCAGGCGGCAGGGGTGGCCGGGGAGCTGTTTTTT
TRBJ2-1	.	TRBV28	.	CASSPDQAVHEQFF	TGTGCCAGCAGCCCTGATCAGGCCGTCCATGAGCAGTTCTTC
TRBJ2-5	.	TRBV12-3/TRBV12-4	.	CASSPPGLTETQYF	TGTGCCAGCAGTCCTCCGGGACTCACAGAGACCCAGTACTTC
TRBJ2-3	.	TRBV7-9	.	CASSPERESTDTQYF	TGTGCCAGCAGCCCTGAACGGGAGTCCACAGATACGCAGTATTTT
TRBJ2-7	few	TRBV10-3	.	CAISETVRTGYEQYF	TGTGCCATCAGTGAGACAGTCCGGACTGGCTACGAGCAGTACTTC
TRBJ1-1	few	TRBV12-3/TRBV12-4	.	CASSKTENTEAFF	TGTGCCAGCAGCAAAACAGAGAACACTGAAGCTTTCTTT
TRBJ2-7	.	TRBV7-2	.	CASSLNTVSSGEQYF	TGTGCCAGCAGCTTAAATACAGTATCCTCGGGTGAGCAGTACTTC
TRBJ2-7	.	TRBV7-8	.	CASLGRASYEQYF	TGTGCCAGCTTGGGTCGGGCATCCTACGAGCAGTACTTC
TRBJ2-7	.	TRBV7-2	.	CASSPGMSREYF	TGTGCCAGCAGCCCCGGTATGTCTCGGGAGTACTTC